A selection of T cell receptor beta chains follows, all from one sample in a study of cytomegalovirus exposure and HLA in healthy donors. Using immunoSEQ multiplex PCR, the repertoire was profiled, and TCRdb retains in-frame clones only, with some absent. The sample lists about 220,000 clones, roughly 70% occurring once. The sequenced sample was PBMCs. These receptors all stem from a woman between 25 and 40 years old in good health and CMV-seronegative. CDR3s include the opening cysteine and the closing phenylalanine or tryptophan. D genes are given only for firm matches. The size entry is marked missing in some rows and otherwise reads once, few, many or a size class.

V	size	J	D	CDR3	DNA
TRBV5-1	.	TRBJ2-1	TRBD2	CASSATSGSWNEQFF	TGCGCCAGCAGCGCGACTAGCGGGAGCTGGAATGAGCAGTTCTTC
TRBV10-3	.	TRBJ1-1	.	CAISGSGYRNTEAFF	TGTGCCATCAGTGGGTCCGGGTATCGGAACACTGAAGCTTTCTTT
TRBV2	.	TRBJ2-1	TRBD2	CASSPLGLAGGEQFF	TGTGCCAGCAGCCCTCTGGGACTAGCGGGAGGTGAGCAGTTCTTC
TRBV6-1	few	TRBJ1-4	TRBD1	CASSTGQGRGEKLFF	TGTGCCAGCTCCACCGGACAGGGTAGGGGTGAAAAACTGTTTTTT
TRBV6-5	.	TRBJ1-2	.	CASSPGMVFYGYTF	TGTGCCAGCAGTCCCGGGATGGTTTTCTATGGCTACACCTTC
TRBV18	once	TRBJ2-3	.	CASSLQPPDTQYF	TGTGCCAGCTCGCTACAGCCTCCAGATACGCAGTATTTT
TRBV25-1	.	TRBJ2-2	TRBD1	CASSEYFAGTGTGELFF	TGTGCCAGCAGTGAATACTTCGCCGGGACAGGGACCGGGGAGCTGTTTTTT
TRBV2	once	TRBJ1-1	.	CASRAENTEAFF	TGTGCCAGCAGGGCAGAGAACACTGAAGCTTTCTTT
TRBV11-2	.	TRBJ2-7	TRBD2	CASSQSGSTSREQYF	TGTGCCAGCAGCCAGAGCGGGAGCACGTCGAGAGAGCAGTACTTC
TRBV19	once	TRBJ2-1	TRBD2	CASRSPRSGLNRGGRAKYNEQFF	TGTGCCAGTAGATCGCCAAGGAGTGGGCTCAACAGAGGCGGGAGGGCCAAGTACAATGAGCAGTTCTTC
TRBV10-2	.	TRBJ1-1	.	CASSQNTEAFF	TGCGCCAGCAGTCAGAACACTGAAGCTTTCTTT
TRBV27	.	TRBJ2-1	TRBD1	CASSAGGRLNEQFF	TGTGCCAGCAGTGCAGGGGGCAGATTGAATGAGCAGTTCTTC
TRBV11-3	.	TRBJ2-1	TRBD2	CASSPRAGGYNEQFF	TGTGCCAGCAGCCCCCGGGCGGGGGGATACAATGAGCAGTTCTTC
TRBV7-9	few	TRBJ2-1	.	CASSLREFAYNEQFF	TGTGCCAGCAGCTTAAGAGAATTCGCCTACAATGAGCAGTTCTTC
TRBV15	.	TRBJ2-5	.	CATSRDFQETQYF	TGTGCCACCAGCAGGGACTTCCAAGAGACCCAGTACTTC
TRBV7-2	.	TRBJ1-1	.	CASSLMGAGTEAFF	TGTGCCAGCAGCTTAATGGGGGCTGGGACTGAAGCTTTCTTT
TRBV5-1	.	TRBJ2-2	TRBD2	CASRPLLGTSGRNNGELFF	TGCGCCAGCAGGCCTCTCCTCGGGACTAGCGGGAGAAACAACGGGGAGCTGTTTTTT
TRBV7-2	.	TRBJ2-3	.	CASSLSRDTQYF	TGTGCCAGCAGCTTATCCAGGGATACGCAGTATTTT
TRBV2	.	TRBJ2-5	TRBD1	CASSWGQGGTETQYF	TGTGCCAGCAGTTGGGGACAGGGGGGGACAGAGACCCAGTACTTC
TRBV5-1	.	TRBJ2-5	.	CASSRSDYQETQYF	TGCGCCAGCAGCCGCTCGGACTACCAAGAGACCCAGTACTTC
TRBV6-1	.	TRBJ2-7	.	CASTLRGEQYF	TGTGCCAGCACCCTGAGGGGGGAGCAGTACTTC
TRBV9	.	TRBJ2-7	TRBD2	CASSQGTTGAVFEQYF	TGTGCCAGCAGCCAAGGGACTACGGGAGCGGTCTTCGAGCAGTACTTC
TRBV19	.	TRBJ2-7	.	CASSDRYISSYEQYF	TGTGCCAGTTCCGACAGATACATCAGCTCCTACGAGCAGTACTTC
TRBV9	.	TRBJ2-3	TRBD2	CASSVGLADGRTQYF	TGTGCCAGCAGCGTAGGCCTAGCGGACGGTCGTACGCAGTATTTT
TRBV6-9	few	TRBJ1-5	.	CASRQGGTQHF	TGTGCCAGCAGGCAAGGCGGCACTCAGCATTTT
TRBV2	.	TRBJ1-1	.	CASKGNDERMNTEAFF	TGTGCCAGCAAGGGTAATGACGAGCGGATGAACACTGAAGCTTTCTTT
TRBV5-1	.	TRBJ1-1	.	CAGSFVEGFSTEAFF	TGCGCCGGCAGCTTTGTGGAGGGTTTTAGTACTGAAGCTTTCTTT
TRBV2	.	TRBJ1-5	TRBD1	CASSGQGDQPQHF	TGTGCCAGCAGTGGACAGGGGGACCAGCCCCAGCATTTT
TRBV30	.	TRBJ1-3	TRBD1	CAWSVGTVALAIYF	TGTGCCTGGAGTGTTGGGACAGTGGCCCTGGCCATATATTTT
TRBV18	.	TRBJ1-1	TRBD1	CASSPPEGANTEAFF	TGTGCCAGCTCACCACCGGAGGGGGCAAACACTGAAGCTTTCTTT
TRBV2	.	TRBJ1-6	.	CASSVGWNSPLHF	TGTGCCAGCAGTGTGGGCTGGAATTCACCCCTCCACTTT
TRBV7-8	.	TRBJ1-5	TRBD1	CASSTLPGQGNQPQHF	TGTGCCAGCAGCACCCTTCCGGGACAGGGTAATCAGCCCCAGCATTTT
TRBV5-1	.	TRBJ1-2	TRBD1	CASSLVGQGALDYGYTF	TGCGCCAGCAGCTTGGTAGGACAGGGGGCGCTTGACTATGGCTACACCTTC
TRBV2	.	TRBJ1-1	.	CASSDDRTNTEAFF	TGTGCCAGCAGTGACGACAGGACGAACACTGAAGCTTTCTTT
TRBV30	.	TRBJ1-2	.	CAWSVGPGYGYTF	TGTGCCTGGAGTGTAGGGCCAGGGTACGGCTACACCTTC
TRBV30	few	TRBJ2-3	TRBD2	CAWTGTRYSHTQYF	TGTGCCTGGACCGGGACTAGATATTCACATACGCAGTATTTT
TRBV7-8	.	TRBJ1-1	.	CASRVGGDTEAFF	TGTGCCAGCAGGGTCGGGGGAGACACTGAAGCTTTCTTT
TRBV29-1	once	TRBJ1-2	TRBD1	CSVEEIYRTGSNYGYTF	TGCAGCGTTGAAGAGATCTATCGGACAGGGTCAAACTATGGCTACACCTTC
TRBV10-3	.	TRBJ1-6	.	CAISVERNNSPLHF	TGTGCCATCAGTGTAGAAAGAAATAATTCCCCCCTCCACTTT
TRBV5-4	.	TRBJ2-7	.	CASSLGPGDEQYF	TGTGCCAGCAGCTTGGGGCCCGGGGACGAGCAGTACTTC
TRBV30	.	TRBJ1-3	.	CARGQGGSGNTIYF	TGTGCTCGGGGACAAGGGGGCTCTGGAAACACCATATATTTT
TRBV4-1	.	TRBJ1-1	.	CASSLQGPTEAFF	TGCGCCAGCAGCCTACAGGGACCCACTGAAGCTTTCTTT
TRBV29-1	.	TRBJ2-3	TRBD1	CSVGTGTDTQYF	TGCAGCGTTGGGACAGGAACAGATACGCAGTATTTT
TRBV2	.	TRBJ2-1	TRBD1	CASSDWDRGNNEQFF	TGTGCCAGCAGTGATTGGGACAGGGGGAACAATGAGCAGTTCTTC
TRBV7-3	.	TRBJ2-1	TRBD1	CASSLSGQNNEQFF	TGTGCCAGCAGCTTATCGGGACAGAACAATGAGCAGTTCTTC
TRBV6-6	few	TRBJ2-5	TRBD2	CASSRGREETQYF	TGTGCCAGCAGTCGCGGGAGAGAAGAGACCCAGTACTTC
TRBV7-6	.	TRBJ1-5	.	CASSTNNQPQHF	TGTGCCAGCAGCACAAACAATCAGCCCCAGCATTTT